This TCR beta chain was captured by sequencing in a study of cytomegalovirus exposure and HLA in healthy donors. Study results and caveats: It was assumed in the presence/absence analyses that sequencing depth was roughly uniform across donors. Common viral pathogens (according to a later analysis) appeared linked to several of the most significant clusters. Analysis performed later showed TCR beta chains linked to HLA being more clonally expanded than equally common others. Most CMV-associated TCR beta chains were later found to appear HLA-restricted.

Germline CDR1 reads SGHTA; CDR2 reads FQGNSA. This CDR3 contains 15 residues. Primers: 60 Vbeta forward and 13 Jbeta reverse. TCRdb keeps only in-frame clones here, not all; method: immunoSEQ multiplex PCR. The sample records 150,000 to 200,000 clones, 82% being singletons. Concerning this clone: Its antigen is currently unknown. The junction does not match germline at one end; this may be a read error.

This rearrangement joins TRBV7-2 to TRBJ1-5; TRBD1 matches 8 bases. This clonotype originated in a girl aged 5-17 years in good health and CMV-seropositive. The source material was PBMCs. CDR3 sequence (DNA): TGTGCCAGCAGCTTAGGGGCAGGGGGCAACCAGCCCCAGCATTTT. Protein: CASSLGAGGNQPQHF.